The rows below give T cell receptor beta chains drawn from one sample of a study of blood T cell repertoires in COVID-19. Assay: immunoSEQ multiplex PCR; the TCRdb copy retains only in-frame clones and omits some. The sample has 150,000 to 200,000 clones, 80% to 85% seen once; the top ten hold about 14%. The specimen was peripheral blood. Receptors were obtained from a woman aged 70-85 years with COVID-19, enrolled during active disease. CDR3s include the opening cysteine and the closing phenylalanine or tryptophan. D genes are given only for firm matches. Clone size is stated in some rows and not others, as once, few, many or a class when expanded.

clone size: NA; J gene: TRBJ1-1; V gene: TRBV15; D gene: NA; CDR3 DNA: TGTGCCACCAGCAGAGATAAGACAATTGAAGCTTTCTTT; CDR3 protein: CATSRDKTIEAFF
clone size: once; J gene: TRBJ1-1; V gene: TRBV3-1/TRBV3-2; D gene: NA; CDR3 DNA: TGTGCCAGCAGCCTCGGGTTCTCGGAGACTGAAGCTTTCTTT; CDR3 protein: CASSLGFSETEAFF
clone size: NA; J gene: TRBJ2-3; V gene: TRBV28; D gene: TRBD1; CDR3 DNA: TGTGCCAGCACCTATCAAAACTACGGGACAGGGGTTGGCACAGATACGCAGTATTTT; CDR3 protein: CASTYQNYGTGVGTDTQYF
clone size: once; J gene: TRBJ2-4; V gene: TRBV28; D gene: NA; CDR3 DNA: TGTGCCAGCAGTTTTGCGGGGAACAAAAACATTCAGTACTTC; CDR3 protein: CASSFAGNKNIQYF
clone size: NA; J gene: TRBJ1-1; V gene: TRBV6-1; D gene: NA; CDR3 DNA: TGTGCCAGCAGTGAAAGACAGAACACTGAAGCTTTCTTT; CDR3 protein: CASSERQNTEAFF
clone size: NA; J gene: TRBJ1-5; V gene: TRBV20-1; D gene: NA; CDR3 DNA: TGCAGTGCTAGTGACGGCAGGGGCAATCAGCCCCAGCATTTT; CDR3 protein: CSASDGRGNQPQHF
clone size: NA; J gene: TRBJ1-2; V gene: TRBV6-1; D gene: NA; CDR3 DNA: TGTGCCAGCAGTGAAATTGGGAGTGGCGGAGTTTATGGCTACACCTTC; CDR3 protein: CASSEIGSGGVYGYTF
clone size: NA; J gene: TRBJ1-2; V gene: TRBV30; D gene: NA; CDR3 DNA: TGTGCCTGGGGTACCCAGGGGGGCTACACCTTC; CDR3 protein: CAWGTQGGYTF
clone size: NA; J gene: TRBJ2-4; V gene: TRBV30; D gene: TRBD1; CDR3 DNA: TGTGCCGGGATACCCTACAGGGGGCGAGCCAAAAACATTCAGTACTTC; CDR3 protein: CAGIPYRGRAKNIQYF
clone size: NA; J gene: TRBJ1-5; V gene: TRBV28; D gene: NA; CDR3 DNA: TGTGCCAGCAGGGGGGCGAGGGGGTACAATCAGCCCCAGCATTTT; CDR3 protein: CASRGARGYNQPQHF
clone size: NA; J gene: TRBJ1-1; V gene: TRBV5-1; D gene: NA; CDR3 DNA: TGCGCCAGCAGCTTACAAGCGGGGGTCACTGAAGCTTTCTTT; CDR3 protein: CASSLQAGVTEAFF
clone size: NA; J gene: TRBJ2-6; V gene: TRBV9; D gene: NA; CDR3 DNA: TGTGCCAGCAGCGTAGAGTCCCAAACAGGTGGGGCCAACGTCCTGACTTTC; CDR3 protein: CASSVESQTGGANVLTF
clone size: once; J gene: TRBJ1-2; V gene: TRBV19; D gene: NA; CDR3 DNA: TGTGCCAGTAGTATCGGGGGGATCGGTAGCTATGGCTACACCTTC; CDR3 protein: CASSIGGIGSYGYTF
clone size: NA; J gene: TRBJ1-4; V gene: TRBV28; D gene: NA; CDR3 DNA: TGTGCCAGCAGTTTGAGATCCGGCGGTGAAAAACTGTTTTTT; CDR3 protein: CASSLRSGGEKLFF
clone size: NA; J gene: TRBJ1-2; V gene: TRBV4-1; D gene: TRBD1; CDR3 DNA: TGCGCCAGCAGCCAAGACTCAGGGGGCGGCTATGGCTACACCTTC; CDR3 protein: CASSQDSGGGYGYTF
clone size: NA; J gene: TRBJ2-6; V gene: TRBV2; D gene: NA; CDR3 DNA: TGTGCCAGCAGAAGTCGGGGCTCTGGGGCCAACGTCCTGACTTTC; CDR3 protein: CASRSRGSGANVLTF
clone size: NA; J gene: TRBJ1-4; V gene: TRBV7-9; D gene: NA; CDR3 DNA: TGTGCCAGCAGCCCGGAGGTCGGGGTAGATGAAAAACTGTTTTTT; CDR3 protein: CASSPEVGVDEKLFF
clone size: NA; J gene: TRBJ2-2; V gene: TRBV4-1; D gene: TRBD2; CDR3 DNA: TGCGCCAGCAGCCCTAGGACTAGGCCTTCCGGGGAGCTGTTTTTT; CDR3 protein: CASSPRTRPSGELFF
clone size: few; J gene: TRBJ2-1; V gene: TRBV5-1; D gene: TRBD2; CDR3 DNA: TGCGCCAGCAGCTTACCGCCGGGACTAGCGGGACCAGGGGCCTACAATGAGCAGTTCTTC; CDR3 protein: CASSLPPGLAGPGAYNEQFF
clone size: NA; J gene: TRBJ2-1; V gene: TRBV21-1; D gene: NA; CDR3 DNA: TGTGCCAGCAGCGGGGGGCCTCTAGCGGGAGTCTCGAATGAGCAGTTCTTC; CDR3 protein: CASSGGPLAGVSNEQFF
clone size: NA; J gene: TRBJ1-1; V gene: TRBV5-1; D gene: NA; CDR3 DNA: TGCGCCAGCACCGCGACAGGATTGAACACTGAAGCTTTCTTT; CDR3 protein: CASTATGLNTEAFF
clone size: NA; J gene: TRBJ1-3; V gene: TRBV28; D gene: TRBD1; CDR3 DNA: TGTGCCAGCAGCGCCCCCGGGACAGGGTGGGACACCATATATTTT; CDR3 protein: CASSAPGTGWDTIYF
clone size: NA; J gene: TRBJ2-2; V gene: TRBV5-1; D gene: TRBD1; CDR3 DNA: TGCGCCACCCGACAGGGAAATACCGGGGAGCTGTTTTTT; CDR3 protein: CATRQGNTGELFF
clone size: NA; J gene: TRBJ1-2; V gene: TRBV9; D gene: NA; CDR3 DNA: TGTGCCAGCAGCTCCAGTGTGGAGGGAGGCTATGGCTACACCTTC; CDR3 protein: CASSSSVEGGYGYTF
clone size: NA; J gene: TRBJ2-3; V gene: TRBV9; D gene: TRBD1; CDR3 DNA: TGTGCCAGCAGCGCCCTAGGGGGCGGCGGGAGCACAGATACGCAGTATTTT; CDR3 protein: CASSALGGGGSTDTQYF
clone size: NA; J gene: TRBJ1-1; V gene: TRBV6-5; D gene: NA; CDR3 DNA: TGTGCCAGCAGTAGGGGCAGCAATTTGAACACTGAAGCTTTCTTT; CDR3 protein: CASSRGSNLNTEAFF
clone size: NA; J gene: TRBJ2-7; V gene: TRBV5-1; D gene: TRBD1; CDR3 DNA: TGCGCCAGCACGACGGCTGGGACAGGGGGCGAGCAGTACTTC; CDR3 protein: CASTTAGTGGEQYF
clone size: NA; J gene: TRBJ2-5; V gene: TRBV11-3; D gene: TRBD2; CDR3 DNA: TGTGCCAGCGGCACTAGCGGGAGGGAAGAGACCCAGTACTTC; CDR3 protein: CASGTSGREETQYF